This TCR beta chain comes out of a study of blood T cell repertoires in COVID-19. At the level of the study: Donors in the United States, Italy and Spain gave samples during acute or convalescent COVID-19. T cells, B-cell-depleted T cells, or PBMCs provided the cDNA or gDNA that served as material.

Germline CDR1 MGHRA, CDR2 YSYEKL. The CDR3 has 13 amino acids. The V and J ends lost 1 base and 7 bases respectively, with 8 bases between them. How the authors handled the data: Amplification from reference gene primers served as the basis for estimated nucleated cell counts. Only in-frame clones appear in the TCRdb table, and some are missing; sequencing was by immunoSEQ multiplex PCR. The V and J calls and clone size come from that table; D and trimming were worked out from the DNA. The profile shows some 270,000 clones, roughly 86% of them singletons. The sequencing sample was made of peripheral blood. The sequence derives from a man aged 35 to 55 with active or convalescent COVID-19. The genes are TRBV4-1 and TRBJ1-5; D is uncertain. Here the CDR3 reads CASSQVERQPQHF. CDR3 in DNA: TGCGCCAGCAGCCAAGTCGAGAGGCAGCCCCAGCATTTT.